The entry that follows covers one T cell receptor beta chain sequence. This sample is drawn from a study of control samples from healthy donors and cancer patients. Germline lookup yields CDR1 SQVTM and CDR2 ANQGSEA. The CDR3 is 16 residues long. The V gene end was trimmed by 4 bases and the J gene end by 4 bases; junction bases not matched to a gene: 12. Method: immunoSEQ multiplex PCR; TCRdb's copy keeps in-frame clones and lacks some. Counted here are about 110,000 clones, over 75% occurring once; the ten biggest clones make up around 3.9%. The V call is TRBV29-1, the J call TRBJ2-1, with 8 nucleotides matching TRBD2. This clonotype originated in an older woman with lung cancer. The sequenced sample was PBMCs. In nucleotides, the CDR3 is TGCAGCGTTGGAGGGACCCCGGGACTAGGGTACAATGAGCAGTTCTTC. It yields the protein CSVGGTPGLGYNEQFF.